This T cell receptor beta chain is drawn from a study of metastatic and nonmetastatic thyroid tumors. About this clone: The antigen remains unidentified.

Germline CDR1 is MDHEN and CDR2 is SYDVKM. The V end was cut by 2 bases, the J end by 4 bases, with 8 bases between. CDR3 length equals 13 residues. Patients underwent thyroid surgery, and none had received any treatment before it. Study-level points and caveats: Versus benign nodules, malignant thyroid tumors reportedly had significantly higher TCR beta diversity, in blood and tumor.

Per the study methods: In papillary thyroid cancer, a distant-metastasis classifier was built using CDR3 differences across clinicopathological groups. With MiXCR, TCRdb called clones anew from the PCR reads. These V and J calls originate from TCRdb's pipeline instead of the authors' own analysis. The sample shows nearly 35,000 clones, approximately 17% of them seen only once. The sequence came from a female donor with papillary thyroid cancer or a benign thyroid nodule (not recorded which). Some clones in this sample may be carry-over from other donors' samples. The sample comprised blood. The genes are TRBV28 and TRBJ1-2, with TRBD1 as a possible D gene (5 bases). The CDR3 loop is CASSLSRGYGYTF. CDR3 DNA sequence: TGTGCCAGCAGTTTAAGTAGGGGCTATGGCTACACCTTC.